The clone carrying this TCR beta chain was counted a few times. The record originates from a study of OX40 agonist ivuxolimab in advanced cancers. Sequenced by immunoSEQ multiplex PCR; TCRdb stores in-frame clones only, minus some. The sample records fewer than 85,000 clones, about 86% being singletons. Trimming left V 10 bases short and J 0 bases short, with 12 bases between. CDR1 is LNHDA, CDR2 SQIVND, per germline (reference sequence). CDR3 size: 14 residues. The specimen was CD4+ or CD8+ T cells sorted from blood, collected in a trial of the OX40 agonist ivuxolimab. This chain joins TRBV19 and TRBJ2-2, with a tentative D call TRBD2 (5 bases). This clonotype originated in an adult with an advanced solid tumor such as melanoma, head and neck, liver or kidney cancer. CDR3 protein: CATRGLTNTGELFF. Written as DNA, the CDR3 is TGTGCCACCAGAGGACTCACGAACACCGGGGAGCTGTTTTTT.